The clone carrying this TCR beta chain showed up just once. What it binds is not known. The sample comes from a study of shared clonotypes between healthy human individuals. Study-level information: Each donor contributed plates that comprised three CD4 naive, three CD4 memory, two CD8 naive and one CD8 memory.

Sequenced by immunoSEQ multiplex PCR; TCRdb stores in-frame clones only, minus some. The data contain hundreds of thousands of clones, around two thirds of them seen just once; the ten biggest clones take up more than 1.5%. The CDR3 has 18 amino acids. Germline V gene data show CDR1 as WNHNN and CDR2 as SYGVQD (reference sequence). With 2 bases removed from V and 0 bases from J, the gap between germline ends came to 17 bases. Study outcomes and limitations: An expected dependence of interdonor clonotype sharing on sequencing depth was noted.

The chain combines TRBV10-1 with TRBJ2-1, with no clear D. Sequenced material: memory CD4+ T cells sorted from blood. Subset: CD45RA-negative fraction. The sequence derives from a young woman in good health. CDR3 region: CASSEALRGGSSYNEQFF. The CDR3 DNA reads TGCGCCAGCAGTGAGGCCCTAAGAGGCGGAAGCTCCTACAATGAGCAGTTCTTC.